These 17 T cell receptor beta chains came from one sample sequenced in a study of shared clonotypes between healthy human individuals. Only in-frame clones appear in the TCRdb table, and some are missing; sequencing was by immunoSEQ multiplex PCR. The table has around 750,000 clones, about 74% seen once. Input material: memory CD4+ T cells sorted from blood. Subset in this sample: CD45RA-negative fraction. Receptors were obtained from a woman in her 30s in good health.

This clone was seen at least ten times. This sequence joins TRBV19 and TRBJ2-6; D might be TRBD1 (6 bases). There are 18 residues in the CDR3. Between the trimmed V and J ends, which lost 5 bases and 4 bases, there was a span of 21 bases. Germline values: CDR1 LNHDA, CDR2 SQIVND (reference sequence). Written as DNA, the CDR3 is TGTGCCAGTAGTCTACCCGGGCTACAGGGTGCGGGGGCCAACGTCCTGACTTTC. This sequence encodes CASSLPGLQGAGANVLTF.

The gene calls are TRBV6-5 and TRBJ2-3; D gene ambiguous. Trimming cost V 2 bases and J 9 bases, with 6 bases left between them. The CDR3 is 11 amino acids. CDR1 and CDR2 (germline): MNHEY, SVGAGI. This chain's CDR3 is CASSYHQTQYF. CDR3 nucleotides: TGTGCCAGCAGTTACCATCAGACGCAGTATTTT.

This clone was counted once. The V gene is TRBV30, the J gene TRBJ1-3; no reliable D call. Germline CDR1 GTSNPN, CDR2 SVGIG (reference sequence). This CDR3 has 13 amino acids. The V end was cut by 3 bases, the J end by 5 bases, with 11 bases between. The CDR3 reads CAWSPPPRNTIYF. The CDR3 nucleotides read TGTGCCTGGAGCCCCCCCCCAAGAAACACCATATATTTT.

Of note for this clone: Different DNA sequences within this sample yield the same CDR3. The rearrangement uses TRBV5-1 and TRBJ2-2; D remains unclear. CDR1 is SGHRS, CDR2 YFSETQ, per germline. V shed 2 bases and J shed 5 bases, with 4 bases lying between them. CDR3 length: 12 amino acids. CDR3 residues: CASSFGTGELFF. The CDR3 bases are TGCGCCAGCAGCTTCGGAACCGGGGAGCTGTTTTTT.

V and J are TRBV19 and TRBJ2-1, with 7 positions matching TRBD2. Germline V gene sequence: CDR1 LNHDA, CDR2 SQIVND (reference sequence). V lost 3 bases, J lost 5 bases, and 4 bases stayed unmatched. The CDR3 spans 14 residues. CDR3 sequence: CASSMGTNNNEQFF. CDR3 DNA: TGTGCCAGTAGTATGGGGACTAACAACAATGAGCAGTTCTTC.

This clone was seen just once. This rearrangement joins TRBV2 to TRBJ1-5; D might be TRBD1 (6 bases). CDR1 is SNHLY, CDR2 FYNNEI, per germline. There are 16 residues in the CDR3. Trimming shortened V by 6 bases and J by 3 bases, and 18 bases separated the two germline ends. The CDR3 loop is CASRGGGPRLNQPQHF. CDR3 DNA: TGTGCCAGCAGAGGCGGGGGCCCCAGGCTCAATCAGCCCCAGCATTTT.

This clone was observed a few times. This rearrangement joins TRBV2 to TRBJ1-1; 10 nucleotides align to TRBD1. The CDR3 is 15 amino acids. The germline CDR1 and CDR2 sequences are SNHLY and FYNNEI. V was pared by 10 bases and J by 5 bases, with 13 bases of the junction left unmatched. The CDR3 reads CATNPGQGIYTEAFF. DNA for the CDR3: TGTGCCACCAACCCGGGACAGGGGATCTATACTGAAGCTTTCTTT. The whole variable domain, remainder taken from reference TRBV2 and TRBJ1-1, is EPEVTQTPSHQVTQMGQEVILRCVPISNHLYFYWYRQILGQKVEFLVSFYNNEISEKSEIFDDQFSVERPDGSNFTLKIRSTKLEDSAMYFCATNPGQGIYTEAFFGQGTRLTVV.

The chain joins TRBV4-1 to TRBJ2-7, with 7 bases that match TRBD2. This CDR3 contains 17 residues. Trimming removed 2 bases from V and 2 bases from J; junction bases left unmatched: 12. Germline CDR1 MGHRA, CDR2 YSYEKL. DNA of the CDR3: TGCGCCAGCAGCCAAAGGGGAAGCACTAGCGAGACCTACGAGCAGTACTTC. It translates to CASSQRGSTSETYEQYF.

V is TRBV28 and J is TRBJ2-5; tentative D call: TRBD1 (6 bases). The J call is doubtful: the DNA matches TRBJ2-7 better. The CDR3 spans 15 residues. Germline lookup yields CDR1 MDHEN and CDR2 SYDVKM. CDR3 protein: CASSTEGDILLEQYF. DNA for the CDR3: TGTGCCAGCAGCACCGAAGGGGACATTCTCCTCGAGCAGTACTTC.

This clone has a single count. The V gene is TRBV18, the J gene TRBJ2-3, with D tentatively TRBD1 or TRBD2 (5 bases each). The V end was cut by 2 bases, the J end by 1 base, with 10 bases between. This CDR3 has 15 residues. The germline gives CDR1 KGHSH, CDR2 LQKENI. For the CDR3, the DNA is TGTGCCAGCTCACCATTGGGGGACCGCACAGATACGCAGTATTTT. Amino acids: CASSPLGDRTDTQYF. The variable domain in full, completed from reference TRBV18 and TRBJ2-3, reads NAGVMQNPRHLVRRRGQEARLRCSPMKGHSHVYWYRQLPEEGLKFMVYLQKENIIDESGMPKERFSAEFPKEGPSILRIQQVVRGDSAAYFCASSPLGDRTDTQYFGPGTRLTVL.

The rearrangement uses TRBV6-5 and TRBJ2-7; D tentatively reads TRBD1 or TRBD2 (7 bases each). V was shortened by 6 bases and J by 2 bases, with 20 bases between the two germline ends. CDR3 length: 16 amino acids. Germline V CDR1 and CDR2: MNHEY, SVGAGI. In DNA form, the CDR3 reads TGTGCCAGCAGCTACAAAACAGGGGAGGGACCCTACGAGCAGTACTTC. Protein product: CASSYKTGEGPYEQYF.

In this sample, this clone turned up many times. The chain employs TRBV18 and TRBJ1-1; D ambiguous. The CDR3 loop spans 12 amino acids. CDR1 is KGHSH and CDR2 is LQKENI in the germline V gene. V lost 1 base, J lost 6 bases, and 6 bases lay in between. CDR3: CASSPLEAEAFF. CDR3 DNA sequence: TGTGCCAGCTCACCACTAGAGGCTGAAGCTTTCTTT.

This clone was counted a few times. This rearrangement joins TRBV19 to TRBJ2-7; TRBD1 matches at 9 bases. CDR3 size: 15 residues. Germline values: CDR1 LNHDA, CDR2 SQIVND (reference sequence). Trimming removed 6 bases from V and 5 bases from J; junction bases left unmatched: 11. The CDR3 DNA reads TGTGCCAGTAGCCAACGGGACAGGGCTTGGAACGAGCAGTACTTC. This sequence encodes CASSQRDRAWNEQYF.

J is TRBJ2-7 and V is TRBV6-6, with 8 bases that match TRBD1. The CDR3 is made up of 13 amino acids. Germline V lookup: CDR1 MNHNY, CDR2 SVGAGI (reference sequence). V lost 8 bases and J lost 2; bases outside the gene matches: 5. CDR3 bases: TGTGCCAGCTTAAGGACAGGGACCTACGAGCAGTACTTC. Amino acids: CASLRTGTYEQYF.

The chain has TRBV2 and TRBJ1-5; tentatively, D is TRBD1 (6 bases). Germline V gives CDR1 SNHLY, CDR2 FYNNEI. Trimming shortened V by 3 bases and J by 2 bases, and 20 bases separated the two germline ends. This CDR3 has 18 residues. CDR3 amino acids: CASSEVGGGGYGNQPQHF. CDR3 sequence (DNA): TGTGCCAGCAGTGAGGTCGGAGGGGGGGGCTACGGCAATCAGCCCCAGCATTTT.

This clone came up a few times. This chain's CDR3 is CASSEWLTKGETQYF. Here the CDR3 DNA reads TGTGCCAGCAGTGAATGGTTAACGAAGGGGGAGACCCAGTACTTC. The chain uses TRBV2 and TRBJ2-5; the D gene is possibly TRBD1 (5 bases). Trimming stripped 2 bases from V and 5 bases from J, with 15 bases between. CDR1 SNHLY and CDR2 FYNNEI come from the germline V gene. The CDR3 runs to 15 residues. The full variable domain, rest sourced from reference TRBV2 and TRBJ2-5, is EPEVTQTPSHQVTQMGQEVILRCVPISNHLYFYWYRQILGQKVEFLVSFYNNEISEKSEIFDDQFSVERPDGSNFTLKIRSTKLEDSAMYFCASSEWLTKGETQYFGPGTRLLVL.

The genes are TRBV6-5 and TRBJ2-3; D may correspond to TRBD1 or TRBD2 (5 bases each). CDR1 and CDR2 from the germline V gene are MNHEY and SVGAGI. Trimming cost V 3 bases and J 0 bases, with 13 bases left between them. The CDR3 consists of 16 residues. CDR3 loop: CASSYSGDPSTDTQYF. For the CDR3, the DNA is TGTGCCAGCAGTTATTCCGGGGACCCTAGCACAGATACGCAGTATTTT.